This T cell receptor beta chain stems from a study of Tregs in tolerant kidney transplant recipients. CD4+CD25+CD127- Tregs, CD4+CD25- non-Tregs, CD4 and CD8 cells were sorted. Sequencing used immunoSEQ multiplex PCR; TCRdb keeps in-frame clones, though not all of them. The sample consists of about 240,000 clones, 65% to 85% of them appearing once. Regarding the study as a whole: The most relevant donor-specific Treg TCRbeta repertoire apparently came from expansion with activated donor B cells. Validation in larger populations is needed because few patients were studied.

As regards this clone: Its antigen is not known.

The sample was CD4+ T cells from blood. The TCR comes from a human donor in good health.

CDR3 region: CASSAMAGTGGTEQFF. Written as DNA, the CDR3 is TGTGCCAGCAGTGCTATGGCCGGGACAGGGGGCACTGAGCAGTTCTTC. The rearrangement joins TRBV6-1 to TRBJ2-1; TRBD1 matches at 12 bases. Germline CDR1 and CDR2: MNHNS and SASEGT. J lost 9 bases, V lost 4 bases, and 10 bases had no gene match. The CDR3 totals 16 residues.